This T cell receptor beta chain was captured by sequencing in a study of preoperative IRX-2 immunotherapy in early breast cancer. Some clones are missing from TCRdb's copy, which holds only in-frame ones; the method was immunoSEQ multiplex PCR. The sample has roughly 29,000 clones; 90% are singletons. The CDR3 covers 17 residues. CDR1 is SGHRS and CDR2 is YFSETQ in the germline V gene. V shed 4 bases and J 4 bases; nucleotides not matched to a gene: 10. Treatment described: preoperative locoregional IRX-2 cytokine immunotherapy. This phase Ib study tested locoregional IRX-2 cytokine immunotherapy given before surgery.

The sample here was taken from a patient treated with IRX-2 immunotherapy. V usage is TRBV5-1 and J usage is TRBJ2-7; 14 bases map to TRBD2. The receptor comes from a human donor with breast cancer. The CDR3 protein is CASSPGLAGARQYEQYF. The CDR3 DNA reads as TGCGCCAGCAGCCCGGGACTAGCGGGGGCGCGGCAGTACGAGCAGTACTTC.